The clone carrying this T cell receptor (beta chain) showed up just a few times. Its antigen is unidentified. The data belong to a study of cytomegalovirus exposure and HLA in healthy donors. Study-wide results and caveats: In vitro experiments confirmed that a few CMV-associated chains were specific for CMV antigens. Sequencing likely caused a cluster of highly shared sequence variants. CMV serostatus stood as the only immune exposure information on hand. Earlier findings revealed that most TCR beta V segments proved productive either about 87% or about 30% of the time.

CDR3 length: 16 amino acids. V shed 3 bases and J shed 6 bases, with 18 bases lying between them. Germline CDR1 MNHNS, CDR2 SASEGT. The PCR used 60 Vbeta and 13 Jbeta primers. Clones were read by immunoSEQ multiplex PCR, and TCRdb kept only the in-frame ones, dropping some. The repertoire holds 200,000 or so clones, with 82% as singletons. The clonotype comes from a woman aged 18-29 years in good health and CMV-seronegative. Sequenced sample: PBMCs. The chain uses TRBV6-1 and TRBJ1-5; TRBD1 might be the D (5 bases). The CDR3 protein is CASSEPVQGLRQPQHF. Here the CDR3 DNA reads TGTGCCAGCAGTGAGCCGGTCCAGGGTCTCCGTCAGCCCCAGCATTTT.